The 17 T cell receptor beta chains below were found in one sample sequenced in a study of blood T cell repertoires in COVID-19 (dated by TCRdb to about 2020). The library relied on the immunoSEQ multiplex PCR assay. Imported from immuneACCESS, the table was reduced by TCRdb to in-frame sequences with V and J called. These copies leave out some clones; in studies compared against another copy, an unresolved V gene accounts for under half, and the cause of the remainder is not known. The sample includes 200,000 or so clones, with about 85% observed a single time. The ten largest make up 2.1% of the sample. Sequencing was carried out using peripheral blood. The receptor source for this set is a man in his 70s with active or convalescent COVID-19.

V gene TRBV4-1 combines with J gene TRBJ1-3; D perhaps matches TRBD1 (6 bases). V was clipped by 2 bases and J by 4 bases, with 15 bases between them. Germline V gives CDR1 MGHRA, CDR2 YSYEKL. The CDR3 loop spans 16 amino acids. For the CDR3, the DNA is TGCGCCAGCAGCCAATCTACAGGGACGTCCGGAAACACCATATATTTT. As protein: CASSQSTGTSGNTIYF.

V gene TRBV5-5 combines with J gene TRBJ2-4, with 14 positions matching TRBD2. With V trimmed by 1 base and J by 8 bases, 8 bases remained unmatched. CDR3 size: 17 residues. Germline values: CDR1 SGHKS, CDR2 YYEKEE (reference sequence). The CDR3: CASSLRTSGGNLHIQYF. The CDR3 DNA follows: TGTGCCAGCAGCTTGAGGACTAGCGGGGGGAACTTGCACATTCAGTACTTC.

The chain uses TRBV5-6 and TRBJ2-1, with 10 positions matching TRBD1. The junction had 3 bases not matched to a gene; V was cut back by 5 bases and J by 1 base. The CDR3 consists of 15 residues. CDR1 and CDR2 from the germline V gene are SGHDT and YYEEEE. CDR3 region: CASRKGQGSYNEQFF. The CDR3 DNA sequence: TGTGCCAGCAGGAAGGGACAGGGGTCCTACAATGAGCAGTTCTTC.

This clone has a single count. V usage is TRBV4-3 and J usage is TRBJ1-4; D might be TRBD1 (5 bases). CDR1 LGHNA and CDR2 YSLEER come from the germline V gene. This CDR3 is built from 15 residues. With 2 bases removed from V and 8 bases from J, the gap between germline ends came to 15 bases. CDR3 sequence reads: CASSQYLGGNEKLFF. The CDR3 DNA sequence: TGCGCCAGCAGCCAATACCTCGGGGGAAACGAAAAACTGTTTTTT.

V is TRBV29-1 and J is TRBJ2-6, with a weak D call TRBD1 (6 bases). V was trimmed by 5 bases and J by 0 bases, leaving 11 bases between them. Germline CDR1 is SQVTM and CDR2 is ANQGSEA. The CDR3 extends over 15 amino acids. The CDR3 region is CSVHHRASGANVLTF. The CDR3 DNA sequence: TGCAGCGTTCACCACAGGGCCTCTGGGGCCAACGTCCTGACTTTC.

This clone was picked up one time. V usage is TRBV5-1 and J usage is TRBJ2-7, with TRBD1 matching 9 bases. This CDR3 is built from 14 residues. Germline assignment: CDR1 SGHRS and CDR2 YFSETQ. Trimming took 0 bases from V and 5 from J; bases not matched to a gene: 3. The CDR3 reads CASSLGDRVHEQYF. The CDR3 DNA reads TGCGCCAGCAGCTTGGGGGACAGGGTACACGAGCAGTACTTC.

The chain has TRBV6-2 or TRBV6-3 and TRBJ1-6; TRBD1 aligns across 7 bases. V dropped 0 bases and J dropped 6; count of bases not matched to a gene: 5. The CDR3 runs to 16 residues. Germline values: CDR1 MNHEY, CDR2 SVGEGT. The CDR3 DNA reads TGTGCCAGCAGTTACTCCCGGGACAGCACTAATTCACCCCTCCACTTT. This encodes CASSYSRDSTNSPLHF.

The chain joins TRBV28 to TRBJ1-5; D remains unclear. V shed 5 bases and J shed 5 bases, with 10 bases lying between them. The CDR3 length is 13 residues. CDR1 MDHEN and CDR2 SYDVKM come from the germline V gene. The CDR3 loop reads CASSRSGDQPQHF. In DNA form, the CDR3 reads TGTGCCAGCAGTAGAAGTGGAGATCAGCCCCAGCATTTT.

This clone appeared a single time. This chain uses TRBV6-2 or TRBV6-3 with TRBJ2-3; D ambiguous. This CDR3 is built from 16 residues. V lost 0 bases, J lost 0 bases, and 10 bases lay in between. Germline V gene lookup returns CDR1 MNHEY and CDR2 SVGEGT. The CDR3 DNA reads TGTGCCAGCAGTTACTCGGTCCAACGGAGCACAGATACGCAGTATTTT. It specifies CASSYSVQRSTDTQYF.

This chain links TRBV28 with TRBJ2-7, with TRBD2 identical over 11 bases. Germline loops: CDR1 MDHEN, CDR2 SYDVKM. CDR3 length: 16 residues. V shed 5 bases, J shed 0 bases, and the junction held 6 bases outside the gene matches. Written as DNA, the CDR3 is TGTGCCAGCAGTCCCCCGGGACTAGCGGTCTCCTACGAGCAGTACTTC. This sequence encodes CASSPPGLAVSYEQYF.

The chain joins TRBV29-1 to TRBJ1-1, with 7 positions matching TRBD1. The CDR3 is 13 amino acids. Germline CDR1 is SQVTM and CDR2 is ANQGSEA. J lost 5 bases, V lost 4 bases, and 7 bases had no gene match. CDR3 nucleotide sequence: TGCAGCGTTGGTAAGGGGGCTGGGACTGAAGCTTTCTTT. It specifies CSVGKGAGTEAFF.

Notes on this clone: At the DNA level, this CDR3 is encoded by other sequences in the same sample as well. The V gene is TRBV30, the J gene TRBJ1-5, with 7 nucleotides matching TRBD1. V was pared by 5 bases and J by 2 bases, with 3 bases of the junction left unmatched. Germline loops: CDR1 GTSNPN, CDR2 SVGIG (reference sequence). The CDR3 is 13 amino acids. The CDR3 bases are TGTGCCTGGGGGCAGGGGGGCAATCAGCCCCAGCATTTT. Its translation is CAWGQGGNQPQHF.

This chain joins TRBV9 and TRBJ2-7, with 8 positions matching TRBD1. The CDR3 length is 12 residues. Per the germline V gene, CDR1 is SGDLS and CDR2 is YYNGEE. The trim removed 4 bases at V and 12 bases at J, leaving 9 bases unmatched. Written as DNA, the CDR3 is TGTGCCAGCAGCTCCCGGACAGGGCGGCCGTACTTC. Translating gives CASSSRTGRPYF.

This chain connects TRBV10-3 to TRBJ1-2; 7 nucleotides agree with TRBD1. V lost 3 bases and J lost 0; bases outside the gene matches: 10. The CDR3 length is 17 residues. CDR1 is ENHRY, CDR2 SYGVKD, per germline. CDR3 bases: TGTGCCATCAGTGATTCCCTGACAGGGTCACCTAACTATGGCTACACCTTC. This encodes CAISDSLTGSPNYGYTF.

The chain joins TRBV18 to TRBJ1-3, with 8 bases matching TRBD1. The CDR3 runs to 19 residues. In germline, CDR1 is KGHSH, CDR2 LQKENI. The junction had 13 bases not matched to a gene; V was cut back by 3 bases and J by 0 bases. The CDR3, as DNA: TGTGCCAGCTCACCGCGCCCGCCGGGACAGGTAGACTCTGGAAACACCATATATTTT. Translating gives CASSPRPPGQVDSGNTIYF.

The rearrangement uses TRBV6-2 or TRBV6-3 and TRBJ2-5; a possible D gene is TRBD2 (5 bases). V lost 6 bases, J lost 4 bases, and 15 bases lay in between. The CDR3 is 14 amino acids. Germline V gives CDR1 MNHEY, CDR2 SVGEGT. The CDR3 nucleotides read TGTGCCAGCAGCCCTCCGGCCCGGGGAGAGACCCAGTACTTC. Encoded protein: CASSPPARGETQYF.

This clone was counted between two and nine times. CDR3 DNA: TGTGCCAGCGCGGACAGATTCAAAAACATTCAGTACTTC. Encoded protein: CASADRFKNIQYF. The rearrangement links TRBV19 to TRBJ2-4; D possibly corresponds to TRBD1 (6 bases). The V and J ends lost 9 bases and 3 bases respectively, with 12 bases between them. Germline CDR1 and CDR2: LNHDA and SQIVND (reference sequence). There are 13 residues in the CDR3. Drawing the rest from reference TRBV19 and TRBJ2-4, the complete variable domain is DGGITQSPKYLFRKEGQNVTLSCEQNLNHDAMYWYRQDPGQGLRLIYYSQIVNDFQKGDIAEGYSVSREKKESFPLTVTSAQKNPTAFYLCASADRFKNIQYFGAGTRLSVL.